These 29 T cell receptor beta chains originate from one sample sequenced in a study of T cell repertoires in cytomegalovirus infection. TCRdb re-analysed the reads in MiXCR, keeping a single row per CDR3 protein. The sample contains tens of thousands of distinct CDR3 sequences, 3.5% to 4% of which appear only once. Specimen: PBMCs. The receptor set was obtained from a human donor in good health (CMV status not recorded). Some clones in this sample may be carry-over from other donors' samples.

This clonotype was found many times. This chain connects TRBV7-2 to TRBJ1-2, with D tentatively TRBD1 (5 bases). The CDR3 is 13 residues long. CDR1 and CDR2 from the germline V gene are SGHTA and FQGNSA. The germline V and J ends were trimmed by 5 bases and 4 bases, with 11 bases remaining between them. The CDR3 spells CASSPTDSYGYTF. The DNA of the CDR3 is TGTGCCAGCAGCCCTACAGACAGCTATGGCTACACCTTC.

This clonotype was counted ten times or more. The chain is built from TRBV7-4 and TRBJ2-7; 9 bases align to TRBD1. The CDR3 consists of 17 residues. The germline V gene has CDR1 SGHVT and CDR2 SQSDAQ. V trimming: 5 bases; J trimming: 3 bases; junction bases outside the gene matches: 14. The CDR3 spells CASSAGTGREGYYEQYF. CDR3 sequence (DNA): TGTGCCAGCAGCGCCGGGACAGGGAGGGAGGGTTACTACGAGCAGTACTTC. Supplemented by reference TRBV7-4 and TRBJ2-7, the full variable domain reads GAGVSQSPRYKVAKRGRDVALRCDSISGHVTLYWYRQTLGQGSEVLTYSQSDAQRDKSGRPSGRFSAERPERSVSTLKIQRTEQGDSAVYLCASSAGTGREGYYEQYFGPGTRLTVT.

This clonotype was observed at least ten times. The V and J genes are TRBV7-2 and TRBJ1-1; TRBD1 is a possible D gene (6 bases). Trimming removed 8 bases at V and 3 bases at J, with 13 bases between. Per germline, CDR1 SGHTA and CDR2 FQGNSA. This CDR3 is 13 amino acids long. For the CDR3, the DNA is TGTGCCAGCGAAGATAAGGGGGACACTGAAGCTTTCTTT. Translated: CASEDKGDTEAFF.

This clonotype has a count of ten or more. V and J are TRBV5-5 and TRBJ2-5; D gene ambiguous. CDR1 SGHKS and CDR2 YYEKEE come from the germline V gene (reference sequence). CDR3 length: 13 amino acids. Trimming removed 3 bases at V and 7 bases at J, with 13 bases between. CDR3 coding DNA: TGTGCCAGCAGCTATAGTCCCGATGCGACCCAGTACTTC. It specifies CASSYSPDATQYF.

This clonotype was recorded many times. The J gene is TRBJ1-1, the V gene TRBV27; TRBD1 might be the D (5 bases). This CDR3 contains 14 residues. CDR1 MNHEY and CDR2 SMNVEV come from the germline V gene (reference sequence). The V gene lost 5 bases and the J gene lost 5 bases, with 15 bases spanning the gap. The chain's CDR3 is CASSTNDGGTEAFF. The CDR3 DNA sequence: TGTGCCAGCAGTACCAATGACGGGGGTACTGAAGCTTTCTTT.

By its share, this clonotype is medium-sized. The CDR3 is CASSFGSMNTEAFF. The DNA of the CDR3 is TGTGCCAGCAGCTTCGGATCTATGAACACTGAAGCTTTCTTT. The chain recombines TRBV7-8 with TRBJ1-1; D call uncertain. The CDR3 extends over 14 amino acids. From germline, CDR1 is SGHVS and CDR2 FQNEAQ. The V gene lost 3 bases and the J gene lost 0 bases, with 8 bases spanning the gap.

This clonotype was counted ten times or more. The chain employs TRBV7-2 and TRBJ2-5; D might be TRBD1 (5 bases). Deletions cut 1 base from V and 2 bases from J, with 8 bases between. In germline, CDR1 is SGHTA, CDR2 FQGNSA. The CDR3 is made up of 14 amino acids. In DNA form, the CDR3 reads TGTGCCAGCAGCTTAGGGCAGGGTCAAGAGACCCAGTACTTC. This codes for CASSLGQGQETQYF.

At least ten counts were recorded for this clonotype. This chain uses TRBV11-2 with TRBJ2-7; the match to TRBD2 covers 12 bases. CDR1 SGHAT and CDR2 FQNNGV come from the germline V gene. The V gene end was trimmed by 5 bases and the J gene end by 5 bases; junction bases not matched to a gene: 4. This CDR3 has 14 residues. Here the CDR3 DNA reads TGTGCCAGCAGCCGACTAGCGGGAGTACACGAGCAGTACTTC. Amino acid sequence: CASSRLAGVHEQYF. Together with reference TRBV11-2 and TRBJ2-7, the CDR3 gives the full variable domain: EAGVAQSPRYKIIEKRQSVAFWCNPISGHATLYWYQQILGQGPKLLIQFQNNGVVDDSQLPKDRFSAERLKGVDSTLKIQPAKLEDSAVYLCASSRLAGVHEQYFGPGTRLTVT.

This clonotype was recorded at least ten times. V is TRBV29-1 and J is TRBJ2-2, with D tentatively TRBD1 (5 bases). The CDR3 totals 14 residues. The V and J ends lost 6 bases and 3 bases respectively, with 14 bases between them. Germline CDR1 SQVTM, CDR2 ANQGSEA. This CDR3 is CSVLLGHHTGELFF. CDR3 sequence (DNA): TGCAGCGTCCTATTGGGGCACCACACCGGGGAGCTGTTTTTT.

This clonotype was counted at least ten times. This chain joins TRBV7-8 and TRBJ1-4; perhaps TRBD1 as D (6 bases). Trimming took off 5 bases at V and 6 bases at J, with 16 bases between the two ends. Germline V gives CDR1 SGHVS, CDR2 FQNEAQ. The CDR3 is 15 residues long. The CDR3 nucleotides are TGTGCCAGCAGCCGAACAGGGCGAGTGTATGAAAAACTGTTTTTT. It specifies CASSRTGRVYEKLFF.

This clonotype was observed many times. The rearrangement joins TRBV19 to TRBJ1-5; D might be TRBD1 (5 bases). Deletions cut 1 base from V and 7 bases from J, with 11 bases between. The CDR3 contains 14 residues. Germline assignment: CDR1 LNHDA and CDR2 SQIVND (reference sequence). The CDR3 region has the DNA TGTGCCAGTAGTATAGGTTCAGGGAGGCAGCCCCAGCATTTT. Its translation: CASSIGSGRQPQHF.

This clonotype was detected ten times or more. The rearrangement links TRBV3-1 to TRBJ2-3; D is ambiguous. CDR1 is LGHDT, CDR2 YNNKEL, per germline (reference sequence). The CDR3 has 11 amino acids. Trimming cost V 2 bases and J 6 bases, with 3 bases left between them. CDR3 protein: CASSQSDTQYF. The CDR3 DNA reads TGTGCCAGCAGCCAATCGGATACGCAGTATTTT.

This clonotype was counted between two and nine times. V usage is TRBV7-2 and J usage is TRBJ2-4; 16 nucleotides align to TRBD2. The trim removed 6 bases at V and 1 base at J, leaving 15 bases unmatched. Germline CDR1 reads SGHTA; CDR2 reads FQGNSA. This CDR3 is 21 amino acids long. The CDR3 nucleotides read TGTGCCAGCAGATTAAGTCTACCCGGGACTAGCGGGAGGGCGGCCAAAAACATTCAGTACTTC. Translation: CASRLSLPGTSGRAAKNIQYF.

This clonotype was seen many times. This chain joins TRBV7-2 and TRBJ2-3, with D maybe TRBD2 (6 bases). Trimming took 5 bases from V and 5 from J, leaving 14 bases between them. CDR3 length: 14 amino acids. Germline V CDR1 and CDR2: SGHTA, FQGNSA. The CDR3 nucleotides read TGTGCCAGCAGCCAGGGACTCCTCGAAGATACGCAGTATTTT. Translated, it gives CASSQGLLEDTQYF.

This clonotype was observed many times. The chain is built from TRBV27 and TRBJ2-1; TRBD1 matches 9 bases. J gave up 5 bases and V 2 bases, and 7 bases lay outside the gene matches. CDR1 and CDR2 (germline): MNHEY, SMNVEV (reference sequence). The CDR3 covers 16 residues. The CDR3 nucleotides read TGTGCCAGCAGTTTAACCGGGACAGGGTGGGACAATGAGCAGTTCTTC. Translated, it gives CASSLTGTGWDNEQFF.

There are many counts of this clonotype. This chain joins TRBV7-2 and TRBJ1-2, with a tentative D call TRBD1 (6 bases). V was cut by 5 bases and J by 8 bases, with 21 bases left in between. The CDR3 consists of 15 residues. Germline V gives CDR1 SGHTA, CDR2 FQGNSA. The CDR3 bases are TGTGCCAGCAGCCGAGACAGGCCGGGATCGGAAGGCTACACCTTC. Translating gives CASSRDRPGSEGYTF.

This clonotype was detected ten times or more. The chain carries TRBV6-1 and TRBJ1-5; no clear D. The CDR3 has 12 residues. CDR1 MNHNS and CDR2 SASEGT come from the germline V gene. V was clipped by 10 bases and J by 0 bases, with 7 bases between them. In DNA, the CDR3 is TGTGCCACTAAGTTTAGCAATCAGCCCCAGCATTTT. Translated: CATKFSNQPQHF.

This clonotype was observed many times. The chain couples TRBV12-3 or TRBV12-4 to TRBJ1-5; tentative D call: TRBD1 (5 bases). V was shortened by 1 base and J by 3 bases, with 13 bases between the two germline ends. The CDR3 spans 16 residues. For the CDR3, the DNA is TGTGCCAGCAGTTTAGGACCGAGGGGACTCAATCAGCCCCAGCATTTT. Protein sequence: CASSLGPRGLNQPQHF.

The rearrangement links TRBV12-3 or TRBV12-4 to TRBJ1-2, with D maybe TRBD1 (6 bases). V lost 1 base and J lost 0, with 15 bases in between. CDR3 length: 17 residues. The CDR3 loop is CASSLGWAGAANYGYTF. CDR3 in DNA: TGTGCCAGCAGTTTAGGTTGGGCAGGGGCCGCTAACTATGGCTACACCTTC.

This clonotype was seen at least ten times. The CDR3: CASSLGGRSTEAFF. The CDR3 nucleotides read TGTGCCAGCAGCTTAGGGGGTAGGAGCACTGAAGCTTTCTTT. The chain carries TRBV7-2 and TRBJ1-1; D ambiguous. Germline V CDR1 and CDR2: SGHTA, FQGNSA. The CDR3 is 14 residues long. V shed 1 base and J shed 4 bases, with 10 bases lying between them.

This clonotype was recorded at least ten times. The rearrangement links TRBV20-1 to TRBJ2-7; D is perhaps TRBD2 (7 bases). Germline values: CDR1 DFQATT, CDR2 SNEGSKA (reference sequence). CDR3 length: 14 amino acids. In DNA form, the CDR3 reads TGCAGCATCTCTAGGGGGGGCCGAGCCTACGAGCAGTACTTC. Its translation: CSISRGGRAYEQYF.

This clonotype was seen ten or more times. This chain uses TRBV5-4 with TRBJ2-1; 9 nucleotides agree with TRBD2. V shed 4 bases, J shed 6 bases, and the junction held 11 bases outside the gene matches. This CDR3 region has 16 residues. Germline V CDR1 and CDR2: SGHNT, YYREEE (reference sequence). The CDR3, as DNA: TGTGCCAGCAGCGCTCCCGGGACTAGCACTTCCAATGAGCAGTTCTTC. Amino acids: CASSAPGTSTSNEQFF.

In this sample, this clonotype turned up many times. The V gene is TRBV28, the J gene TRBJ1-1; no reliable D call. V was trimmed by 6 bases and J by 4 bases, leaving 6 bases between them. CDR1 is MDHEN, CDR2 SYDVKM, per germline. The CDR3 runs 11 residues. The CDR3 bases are TGTGCCAGCAGAAAAAGCACTGAAGCTTTCTTT. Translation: CASRKSTEAFF.

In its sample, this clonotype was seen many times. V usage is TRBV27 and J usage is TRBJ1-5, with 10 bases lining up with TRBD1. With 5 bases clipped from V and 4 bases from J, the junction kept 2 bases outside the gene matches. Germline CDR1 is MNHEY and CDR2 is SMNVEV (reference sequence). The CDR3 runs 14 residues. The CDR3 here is CASSAGQGNQPQHF. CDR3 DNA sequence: TGTGCCAGCAGTGCGGGACAGGGGAATCAGCCCCAGCATTTT.

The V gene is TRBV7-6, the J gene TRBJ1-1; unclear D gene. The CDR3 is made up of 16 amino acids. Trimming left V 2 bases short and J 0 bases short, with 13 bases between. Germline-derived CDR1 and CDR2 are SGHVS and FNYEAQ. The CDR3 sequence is CASSLNPAGLNTEAFF. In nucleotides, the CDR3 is TGTGCCAGCAGCTTAAACCCGGCGGGGTTGAACACTGAAGCTTTCTTT.

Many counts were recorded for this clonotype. CDR3 amino acids: CASSLAQTSRSQYF. The CDR3 coding sequence is TGTGCCAGCAGCTTAGCGCAGACTAGCAGATCCCAGTACTTC. The genes are TRBV7-2 and TRBJ2-5; 7 bases line up with TRBD2. The CDR3 sequence is 14 residues long. From germline, CDR1 is SGHTA and CDR2 FQGNSA. Unmatched junction bases numbered 7, after V lost 0 bases and J lost 9 bases.

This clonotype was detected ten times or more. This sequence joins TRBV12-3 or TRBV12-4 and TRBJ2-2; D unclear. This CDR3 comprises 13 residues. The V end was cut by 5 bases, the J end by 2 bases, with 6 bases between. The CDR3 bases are TGTGCCAGCAGTCCCTTAAACACCGGGGAGCTGTTTTTT. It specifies CASSPLNTGELFF.

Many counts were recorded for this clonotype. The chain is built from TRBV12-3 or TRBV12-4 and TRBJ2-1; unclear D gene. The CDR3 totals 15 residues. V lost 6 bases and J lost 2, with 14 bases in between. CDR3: CASRVRAPPYNEQFF. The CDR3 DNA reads TGTGCCAGCAGGGTTCGGGCGCCCCCCTACAATGAGCAGTTCTTC.

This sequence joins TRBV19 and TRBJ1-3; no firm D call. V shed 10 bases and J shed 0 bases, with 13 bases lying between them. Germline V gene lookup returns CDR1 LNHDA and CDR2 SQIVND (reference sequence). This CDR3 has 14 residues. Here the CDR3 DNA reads TGTGCCACTGGCAGACCCGCCTCTGGAAACACCATATATTTT. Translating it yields CATGRPASGNTIYF.